The clone carrying this TCR beta chain was recorded at least ten times. Its antigen is still unknown. This sample was included in a study of T-cell reconstitution after alpha-beta-depleted transplantation in children. Unique molecular identifiers tagged the TCRbeta library. TCRdb redid the calling of the PCR reads with MiXCR, one entry per CDR3 protein. The table records more than 40,000 distinct CDR3 sequences, approximately 8.7% of them present only once. The study's findings and limits: The authors attributed T-cell counts and diversity one year after transplant mostly to newly produced T cells. About two months after transplant, alpha-beta T cells reportedly came from several hundred expanded graft clones. Recipient T cells and thymic progenitors that survived were the source of the high TCRbeta diversity seen at day 60 in some patients.

V was pared by 5 bases and J by 4 bases, with 4 bases of the junction left unmatched. This CDR3 has 13 amino acids. CDR1 is SGHNT, CDR2 YENEEA, per germline. This sequence originates from a male patient aged 2 to 10 who had a stem cell transplant for chronic granulomatous disease, so the T cells may come from the graft donor. Sequences were derived from PBMCs, mostly from graft donor cells, sampled 60 days after TCRalphabeta/CD19-depleted stem cell transplant. The chain carries TRBV11-3 and TRBJ1-1, with 7 nucleotides matching TRBD1. DNA of the CDR3: TGTGCCAGCAGCCCACGGGACAGCACTGAAGCTTTCTTT. It yields the protein CASSPRDSTEAFF.